Listed below are T cell receptor beta chains from one sample, sequenced in a study of sequential checkpoint blockade in melanoma. Method: immunoSEQ multiplex PCR; TCRdb's copy keeps in-frame clones and lacks some. The data contain some 35,000 clones, around nine tenths of them singletons. The sample in question was CD8+ T cells sorted from blood (inferred from file names), obtained from a patient given nivolumab and ipilimumab in sequence. The receptor set was obtained from a human donor with melanoma. Both conserved end residues are part of each CDR3. A D gene is named only where the DNA matches it firmly. Clone size appears in some rows only: once, few, many, or a class for an expanded clone.

v_call	j_call	d_call	clone_size	cdr3_nt	cdr3_aa
TRBV15	TRBJ1-5	NA	NA	TGTGCCACCAGCGGAGCACGAGAGCCCCAGCATTTT	CATSGAREPQHF
TRBV7-9	TRBJ1-2	NA	NA	TGTGCCAGCAGCTACGGGACTTATGGCTACACCTTC	CASSYGTYGYTF
TRBV6-6	TRBJ1-5	TRBD1	NA	TGTGCCAGCAGTTTTACAGGGGGCGCAAGCAATCAGCCCCAGCATTTT	CASSFTGGASNQPQHF
TRBV2	TRBJ1-5	NA	NA	TGTGCCAGCATCATAGTAGATAGCAATCAGCCCCAGCATTTT	CASIIVDSNQPQHF
TRBV6-1	TRBJ2-4	TRBD2	NA	TGTGCCAGCAGTGAGGGACTAGCGGGAGGCGCACGCAACATTCAGTACTTC	CASSEGLAGGARNIQYF
TRBV25-1	TRBJ1-3	TRBD1	NA	TGTGCCAGCAGTGACTACAGGGGGCTGTCTGGAAACACCATATATTTT	CASSDYRGLSGNTIYF
TRBV28	TRBJ1-6	NA	NA	TGTGCCAGCAGTTTTCCATCACCCCTCCACTTT	CASSFPSPLHF
TRBV10-1	TRBJ2-7	NA	NA	TGCGCCAGCAGTGAGACGGGGGAAGGCTACGAGCAGTACTTC	CASSETGEGYEQYF
TRBV27	TRBJ2-1	NA	NA	TGTGCCAGCTCCCGGCAGGGTAGCTACAATGAGCAGTTCTTC	CASSRQGSYNEQFF
TRBV4-1	TRBJ2-5	TRBD2	NA	TGCGCCAGCAGCCAAGTTCTAAGACTAGCGGGAGAGACCCAGTACTTC	CASSQVLRLAGETQYF
TRBV6-5	TRBJ2-7	NA	NA	TGTGCCAGCAGGCCCGACAGTACTCCTCGCTACGAGCAGTACTTC	CASRPDSTPRYEQYF
TRBV9	TRBJ2-1	NA	NA	TGTGCCAGCAGCGTGCGGAGCCGGCGTGAGCAGTTCTTC	CASSVRSRREQFF
TRBV7-7	TRBJ2-6	NA	NA	TGTGCCAGCAGCAAGTATCATAAGTGCCACAAAAGTCGGGCCAACGTCCTGACTTTC	CASSKYHKCHKSRANVLTF
TRBV28	TRBJ2-7	NA	NA	TGTGCCAGCAGTTTTAGCCGGTTGTCCCCGAACGAGCAGTACTTC	CASSFSRLSPNEQYF
TRBV2	TRBJ2-3	NA	NA	TGTGCCAGCAGTGAGTCTAGCGACACAGATACGCAGTATTTT	CASSESSDTDTQYF
TRBV9	TRBJ1-2	NA	NA	TGTGCCAGCAGCTTCGACTCGGGTGGCTACACCTTC	CASSFDSGGYTF
TRBV5-4	TRBJ1-1	NA	NA	TGTGCCAGCAGCTTGGGGACAGTTGAAGCTTTCTTT	CASSLGTVEAFF
TRBV9	TRBJ2-3	NA	few	TGTGCCAGCACCCCCACGACACTCCGTGTAGATACGCAGTATTTT	CASTPTTLRVDTQYF
TRBV18	TRBJ1-2	NA	NA	TGTGCCAGCTCACCACCCGGGGAACCTAACTATGGCTACACCTTC	CASSPPGEPNYGYTF
TRBV19	TRBJ1-5	NA	NA	TGTGCCAGTAGTCTTCGGGGGGCTAGGCAGCCCCAGCATTTT	CASSLRGARQPQHF
TRBV27	TRBJ2-7	TRBD1	NA	TGTGCCAGCAGCGACAGGGGCCTCTACTCCTACGAGCAGTACTTC	CASSDRGLYSYEQYF